The source of this TCR beta chain is a study of CD8 T cells in Susac syndrome. Concerning this clonotype: The antigen is not known.

CDR3 length: 17 amino acids. V was clipped by 6 bases and J by 1 base; unmatched bases: 8. The germline CDR1 and CDR2 sequences are MGHDK and SYGVNS. Study-level points and caveats: The study recognized that its TCR sequencing and HLA analysis covered a relatively small number of individuals.

RNA, at about 0.45 to 1 ug, was reverse transcribed with random hexamers. TCRdb redid the calling of the immunoSEQ multiplex PCR reads with MiXCR, one entry per CDR3 protein. This sample has about 160,000 distinct CDR3 sequences; around 92% occur once, and the top ten carry approximately 0.075%. The CD8+ and CD4+ T cells were negatively isolated, with the TEMRA cells enriched by FACS. The source material was CD4+ T cells from PBMCs. The sequence was obtained from a human donor in good health. This chain connects TRBV25-1 to TRBJ2-6, with 8 bases aligning to TRBD1. This CDR3 reads CASRGGQGNSGANVLTF. Written as DNA, the CDR3 is TGTGCCAGCAGGGGAGGACAGGGCAATTCTGGGGCCAACGTCCTGACTTTC.